This TCR beta chain comes out of a study of shared clonotypes between healthy human individuals. General study points: Estimated richness values were generally larger in naive subsets than in memory subsets. The expectation was that sequencing depth would affect clonotype sharing among donors. The naive CD4 repertoires of a few donors were compared, and about 5% of clonotypes were shared.

Repertoires were generated with immunoSEQ multiplex PCR, while TCRdb's copy carries only in-frame clones and drops some. There are about 2.1 million clones in the sample; 85% to 95% occur only once, and under 2% lies in the top ten. The V gene's germline CDR1 is MNHEY and CDR2 SMNVEV (reference sequence). The germline V and J ends were trimmed by 6 bases and 8 bases, with 14 bases remaining between them. This CDR3 is built from 13 residues. Terminally differentiated effector memory CD45RA+ cells were excluded from the naive CD8 cells, which were CD45RO-negative and positively selected for CCR7. Recent acute infections and vaccinations were absent in the healthy HIV-negative adult donors. Concerning this clone itself: Its target is unknown.

The genes are TRBV27 and TRBJ2-1; either TRBD1 or TRBD2 may fit D (5 bases each). The material sequenced was naive CD8+ T cells from PBMCs. This clonotype was sampled from a man between 18 and 35 years old in good health. Some clones in this sample may be carry-over from other donors' samples. The CDR3: CASSRGGAHEQFF. The CDR3, as DNA: TGTGCCAGCAGCCGTGGGGGAGCCCATGAGCAGTTCTTC.